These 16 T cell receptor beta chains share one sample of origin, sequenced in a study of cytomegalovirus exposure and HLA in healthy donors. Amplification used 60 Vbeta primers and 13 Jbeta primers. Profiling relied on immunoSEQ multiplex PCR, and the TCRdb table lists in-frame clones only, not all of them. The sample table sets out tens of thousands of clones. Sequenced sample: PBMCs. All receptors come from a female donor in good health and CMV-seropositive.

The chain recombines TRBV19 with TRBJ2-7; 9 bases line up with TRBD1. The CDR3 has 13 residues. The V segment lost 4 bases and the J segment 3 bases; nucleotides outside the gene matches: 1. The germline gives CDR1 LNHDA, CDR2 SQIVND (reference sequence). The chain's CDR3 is CASSRTGDYEQYF. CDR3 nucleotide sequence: TGTGCCAGTAGTAGGACAGGGGACTACGAGCAGTACTTC.

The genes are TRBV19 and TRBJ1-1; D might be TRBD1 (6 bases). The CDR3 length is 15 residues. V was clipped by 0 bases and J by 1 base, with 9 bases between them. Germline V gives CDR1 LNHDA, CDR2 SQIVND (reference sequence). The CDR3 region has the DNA TGTGCCAGTAGTATAGATTCAGGGGCGAACACTGAAGCTTTCTTT. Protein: CASSIDSGANTEAFF.

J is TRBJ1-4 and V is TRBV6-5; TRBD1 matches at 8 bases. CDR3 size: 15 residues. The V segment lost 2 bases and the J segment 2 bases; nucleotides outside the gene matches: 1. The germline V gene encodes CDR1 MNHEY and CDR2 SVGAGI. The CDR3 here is CASSYHRGTNEKLFF. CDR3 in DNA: TGTGCCAGCAGTTACCACAGGGGGACTAATGAAAAACTGTTTTTT.

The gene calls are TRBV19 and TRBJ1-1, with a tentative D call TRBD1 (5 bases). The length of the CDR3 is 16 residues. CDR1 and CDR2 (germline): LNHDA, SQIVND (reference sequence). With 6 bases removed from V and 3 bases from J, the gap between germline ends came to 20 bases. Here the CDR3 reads CASSASPGLRDTEAFF. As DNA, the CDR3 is TGTGCCAGTAGCGCTTCTCCGGGACTGAGGGACACTGAAGCTTTCTTT.

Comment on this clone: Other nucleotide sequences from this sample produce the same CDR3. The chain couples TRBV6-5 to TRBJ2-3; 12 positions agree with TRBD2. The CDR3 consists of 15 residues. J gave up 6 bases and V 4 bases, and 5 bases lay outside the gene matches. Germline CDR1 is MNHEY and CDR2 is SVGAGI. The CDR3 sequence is CASSSLAGGRDTQYF. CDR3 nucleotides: TGTGCCAGCAGTTCACTAGCGGGAGGAAGGGATACGCAGTATTTT.

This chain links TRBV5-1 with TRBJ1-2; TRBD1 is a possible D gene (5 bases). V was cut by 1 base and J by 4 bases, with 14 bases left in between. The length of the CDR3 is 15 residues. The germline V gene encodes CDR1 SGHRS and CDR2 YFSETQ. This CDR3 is CASSLLVGEGYGYTF. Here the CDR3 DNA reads TGCGCCAGCAGCTTGCTAGTAGGGGAAGGCTATGGCTACACCTTC.

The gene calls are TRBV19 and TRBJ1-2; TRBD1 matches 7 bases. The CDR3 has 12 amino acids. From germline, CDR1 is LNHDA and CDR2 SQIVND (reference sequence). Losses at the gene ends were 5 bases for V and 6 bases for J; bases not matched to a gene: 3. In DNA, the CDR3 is TGTGCCAGTAGTCCCCAGGGGGATGGCTACACCTTC. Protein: CASSPQGDGYTF.

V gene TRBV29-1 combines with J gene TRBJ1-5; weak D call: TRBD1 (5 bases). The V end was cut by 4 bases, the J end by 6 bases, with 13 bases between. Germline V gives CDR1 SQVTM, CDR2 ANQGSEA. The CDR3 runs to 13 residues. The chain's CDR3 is CSVGQGSGQPQHF. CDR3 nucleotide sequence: TGCAGCGTTGGGCAGGGTTCGGGTCAGCCCCAGCATTTT.

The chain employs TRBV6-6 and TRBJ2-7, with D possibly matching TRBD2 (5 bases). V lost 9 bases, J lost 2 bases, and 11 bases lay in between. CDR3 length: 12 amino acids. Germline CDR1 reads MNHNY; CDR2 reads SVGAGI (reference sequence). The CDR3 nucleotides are TGTGCCAGTTCCGGGAATCCCTACGAGCAGTACTTC. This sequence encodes CASSGNPYEQYF.

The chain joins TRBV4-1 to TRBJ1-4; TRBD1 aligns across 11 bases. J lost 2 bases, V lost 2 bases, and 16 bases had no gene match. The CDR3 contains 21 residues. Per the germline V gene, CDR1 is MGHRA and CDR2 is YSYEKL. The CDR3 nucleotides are TGCGCCAGCAGCCAAAGGGCAGGACAGGGGGCATTATCGACTACTAATGAAAAACTGTTTTTT. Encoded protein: CASSQRAGQGALSTTNEKLFF.

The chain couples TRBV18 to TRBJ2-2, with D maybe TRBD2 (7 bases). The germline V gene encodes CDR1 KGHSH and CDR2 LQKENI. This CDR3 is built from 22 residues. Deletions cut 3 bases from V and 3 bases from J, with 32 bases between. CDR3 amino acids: CASSPAKPVGGWRENYTGELFF. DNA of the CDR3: TGTGCCAGCTCACCTGCAAAACCTGTGGGGGGCTGGCGGGAGAACTACACCGGGGAGCTGTTTTTT.

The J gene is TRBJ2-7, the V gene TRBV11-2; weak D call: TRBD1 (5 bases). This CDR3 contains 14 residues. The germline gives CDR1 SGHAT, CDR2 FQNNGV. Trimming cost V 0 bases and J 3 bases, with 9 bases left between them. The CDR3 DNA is TGTGCCAGCAGCTTAGACCAGGGTTTCTACGAGCAGTACTTC. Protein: CASSLDQGFYEQYF. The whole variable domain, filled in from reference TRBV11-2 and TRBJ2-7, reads EAGVAQSPRYKIIEKRQSVAFWCNPISGHATLYWYQQILGQGPKLLIQFQNNGVVDDSQLPKDRFSAERLKGVDSTLKIQPAKLEDSAVYLCASSLDQGFYEQYFGPGTRLTVT.

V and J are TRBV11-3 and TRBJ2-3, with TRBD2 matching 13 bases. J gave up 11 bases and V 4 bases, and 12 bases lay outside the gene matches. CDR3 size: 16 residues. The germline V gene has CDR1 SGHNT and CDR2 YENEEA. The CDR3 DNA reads TGTGCCAGCAGCTCAGCCGGGACTAGCGGGGCATACCGGCAGTATTTT. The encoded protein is CASSSAGTSGAYRQYF.

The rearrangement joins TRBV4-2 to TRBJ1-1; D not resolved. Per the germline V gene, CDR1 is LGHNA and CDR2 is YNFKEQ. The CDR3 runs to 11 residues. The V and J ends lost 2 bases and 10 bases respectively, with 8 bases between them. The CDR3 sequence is CASSQRGPAFF. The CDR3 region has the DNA TGTGCCAGCAGCCAAAGAGGGCCAGCTTTCTTT.

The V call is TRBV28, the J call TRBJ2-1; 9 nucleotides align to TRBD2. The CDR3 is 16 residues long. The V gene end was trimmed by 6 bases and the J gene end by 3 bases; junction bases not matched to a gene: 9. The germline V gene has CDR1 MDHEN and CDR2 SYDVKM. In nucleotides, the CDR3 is TGTGCCAGCAGGATCCCGGCTAGCGGGGACTACAATGAGCAGTTCTTC. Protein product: CASRIPASGDYNEQFF.

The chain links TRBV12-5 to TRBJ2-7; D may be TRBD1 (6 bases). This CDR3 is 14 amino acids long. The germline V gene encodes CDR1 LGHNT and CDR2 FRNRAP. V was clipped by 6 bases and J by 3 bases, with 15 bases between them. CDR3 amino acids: CASGEKQGNYEQYF. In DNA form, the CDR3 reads TGTGCTAGTGGCGAGAAACAGGGTAACTACGAGCAGTACTTC.